This TCR beta chain was recorded in a study of Graves' ophthalmopathy and Graves' hyperthyroidism. General study findings and limits: In blood appeared most of the expanded thyroid clonotypes whose frequency exceeded 0.001.

The study amplified TCR beta CDR3 regions using RNA transcripts. An initial RT-PCR round employing HTBI primers preceded a second-round multiplex PCR. TCRdb analysed the multiplex PCR reads with MiXCR anew, one entry per CDR3 protein. The table has 300,000 to 400,000 distinct CDR3 sequences, 17% seen once. The CDR3 covers 13 residues. V was cut by 4 bases and J by 3 bases, with 12 bases left in between. CDR1 is GTSNPN and CDR2 is SVGIG in the germline V gene (reference sequence). In this sample, this clonotype turned up many times. Its target is not known. The sequence was collected from an adult man with Graves' ophthalmopathy. Sequencing was carried out using peripheral blood. The chain is built from TRBV30 and TRBJ1-1; perhaps TRBD1 as D (6 bases). This chain's CDR3 is CAWKRDTHTEAFF. For the CDR3, the DNA is TGTGCCTGGAAACGGGACACGCACACTGAAGCTTTCTTT. Looking up the rest from reference TRBV30 and TRBJ1-1 gives the full variable domain: SQTIHQWPATLVQPVGSPLSLECTVEGTSNPNLYWYRQAAGRGLQLLFYSVGIGQISSEVPQNLSASRPQDRQFILSSKKLLLSDSGFYLCAWKRDTHTEAFFGQGTRLTVV.